A single sample is the source of the 9 T cell receptor beta chains below, sequenced in a study of T cell responses to AZD1222 COVID-19 vaccine. Sequencing used immunoSEQ multiplex PCR; TCRdb keeps in-frame clones, though not all of them. The sample records around 62,000 clones, over 85% being singletons. The material was peripheral blood, obtained on day 0 of AZD1222 vaccination. Source of these receptors: an adult in good health.

The rearrangement uses TRBV11-2 and TRBJ1-6; D is possibly TRBD1 (6 bases). Trimming took off 1 base at V and 6 bases at J, with 10 bases between the two ends. Looked up from germline, CDR1 is SGHAT and CDR2 is FQNNGV. This CDR3 has 15 residues. The CDR3 DNA follows: TGTGCCAGCAGCTTAGTGGGGGGCACTAATTCACCCCTCCACTTT. This codes for CASSLVGGTNSPLHF.

The V gene is TRBV27, the J gene TRBJ1-1; D gene unclear. V was pared by 4 bases and J by 4 bases, with 13 bases between. The CDR3 extends over 14 amino acids. Germline V CDR1 and CDR2: MNHEY, SMNVEV (reference sequence). The CDR3 reads CASSSNIGGTEAFF. CDR3 sequence (DNA): TGTGCCAGCAGTTCAAACATAGGTGGCACTGAAGCTTTCTTT.

This clone was detected only once. The V and J genes are TRBV15 and TRBJ1-6; 10 bases align to TRBD1. V was clipped by 2 bases and J by 8 bases; unmatched bases: 3. The V gene's germline CDR1 is LNHNV and CDR2 YYDKDF (reference sequence). This CDR3 is 15 amino acids long. The chain's CDR3 is CATSRLTGGDSPLHF. The CDR3 coding sequence is TGTGCCACCAGCAGACTGACAGGGGGCGATTCACCCCTCCACTTT.

V gene TRBV3-1 (or the pseudogene TRBV3-2) combines with J gene TRBJ1-1, with D possibly matching TRBD1 (5 bases). CDR1 is LGHDT, CDR2 YNNKEL, per germline (reference sequence). Trimming shortened V by 3 bases and J by 4 bases, and 9 bases separated the two germline ends. The CDR3 contains 13 residues. CDR3 sequence: CASSHRRVTEAFF. CDR3 nucleotides: TGTGCCAGCAGCCACCGCAGGGTCACTGAAGCTTTCTTT.

The chain has TRBV7-2 and TRBJ2-2, with TRBD2 identical over 8 bases. CDR1 and CDR2 (germline): SGHTA, FQGNSA. The length of the CDR3 is 15 residues. V dropped 2 bases and J dropped 6; count of bases not matched to a gene: 5. The CDR3 DNA reads as TGTGCCAGCAGCTTAAGGCGGGGGGACTCCGGGGAGCTGTTTTTT. It translates to CASSLRRGDSGELFF.

The chain couples TRBV4-2 to TRBJ2-1; D unresolved. Trimming left V 0 bases short and J 3 bases short, with 6 bases between. The CDR3 totals 14 residues. The germline gives CDR1 LGHNA, CDR2 YNFKEQ. The CDR3 DNA follows: TGTGCCAGCAGCCAAGATCAAATCTACAATGAGCAGTTCTTC. This translates into CASSQDQIYNEQFF.

This clone was seen a single time. V gene TRBV14 combines with J gene TRBJ1-2; D is possibly TRBD1 (6 bases). The CDR3 totals 15 residues. CDR1 is SGHDN and CDR2 is FVKESK in the germline V gene. Trimming removed 0 bases at V and 4 bases at J, with 12 bases between. The CDR3 DNA sequence: TGTGCCAGCAGCCAAGACCCCACAGGGACCTATGGCTACACCTTC. This gives the protein CASSQDPTGTYGYTF.

This clone was counted once. The chain couples TRBV7-2 to TRBJ2-3, with D perhaps given as TRBD1 or TRBD2 (6 bases each). The CDR3 consists of 16 residues. Trimming shortened V by 6 bases and J by 1 base, and 17 bases separated the two germline ends. The V gene's germline CDR1 is SGHTA and CDR2 FQGNSA. CDR3 protein: CASRYEGGTGTDTQYF. In DNA form, the CDR3 reads TGTGCCAGCAGATACGAGGGGGGCACCGGCACAGATACGCAGTATTTT.

This clone was seen once. The chain is built from TRBV19 and TRBJ2-3, with TRBD2 matching over 9 bases. V was pared by 5 bases and J by 3 bases, with 3 bases of the junction left unmatched. This CDR3 is 14 amino acids long. The germline V gene encodes CDR1 LNHDA and CDR2 SQIVND (reference sequence). The CDR3 DNA reads TGTGCCAGTAGTTCTAGCGGGGCTACAGATACGCAGTATTTT. It yields the protein CASSSSGATDTQYF. Complete variable domain (other parts from reference TRBV19 and TRBJ2-3): DGGITQSPKYLFRKEGQNVTLSCEQNLNHDAMYWYRQDPGQGLRLIYYSQIVNDFQKGDIAEGYSVSREKKESFPLTVTSAQKNPTAFYLCASSSSGATDTQYFGPGTRLTVL.